Listed here are 7 T cell receptor beta chains from one sample, sequenced in a study of T cells in Graves' hyperthyroidism and ophthalmopathy. Amplified TCR beta CDR3 regions came from RNA transcripts. A first-round RT-PCR of the TCR CDR3 used the HTBI primer set. TCRdb reprocessed the multiplex PCR reads via MiXCR and lists one record per CDR3 protein. This table has roughly 630,000 distinct CDR3 sequences, 15% to 18% appearing once. The sample comprised blood. The receptors come from a woman in her 30s with Graves' hyperthyroidism.

In its sample, this clonotype was seen many times. This chain uses TRBV7-7 with TRBJ2-3, with D tentatively TRBD2 (6 bases). This CDR3 spans 13 amino acids. Trimming shortened V by 6 bases and J by 5 bases, and 12 bases separated the two germline ends. CDR1 is SSHAT, CDR2 FNYEAQ, per germline (reference sequence). The chain's CDR3 is CASSRGDGDTQYF. The CDR3 nucleotides are TGTGCCAGCAGTCGCGGGGATGGAGATACGCAGTATTTT. Variable domain in full (rest from reference TRBV7-7 and TRBJ2-3): GAGVSQSPRYKVTKRGQDVTLRCDPISSHATLYWYQQALGQGPEFLTYFNYEAQPDKSGLPSDRFSAERPEGSISTLTIQRTEQRDSAMYRCASSRGDGDTQYFGPGTRLTVL.

The chain recombines TRBV27 with TRBJ1-3; D not resolved. V dropped 5 bases and J dropped 4 bases, with 9 bases sitting between them. CDR3 length: 13 amino acids. The germline CDR1 and CDR2 sequences are MNHEY and SMNVEV (reference sequence). This CDR3 is CASSPLAGNTIYF. The CDR3, as DNA: TGTGCCAGCAGTCCTCTCGCGGGAAACACCATATATTTT.

This clonotype was picked up many times. This chain uses TRBV3-1 with TRBJ2-1; a weak D match, TRBD2 (5 bases). Trimming removed 5 bases from V and 8 bases from J, with 13 bases in between. The CDR3 runs to 13 residues. The germline gives CDR1 LGHDT, CDR2 YNNKEL (reference sequence). CDR3 amino acids: CASSFPEGYEQFF. The CDR3 bases are TGTGCCAGCAGCTTCCCAGAGGGTTATGAGCAGTTCTTC.

This clonotype was counted a few times. This chain uses TRBV7-9 with TRBJ2-7; 7 bases fit TRBD1. Germline-derived CDR1 and CDR2 are SEHNR and FQNEAQ (reference sequence). V dropped 6 bases and J dropped 4; count of bases not matched to a gene: 12. The CDR3 is made up of 15 amino acids. The CDR3 sequence is CASSSPRQGLYEQYF. CDR3 sequence (DNA): TGTGCCAGCAGTTCGCCCAGACAGGGCCTATACGAGCAGTACTTC.

This clonotype was picked up a small number of times. V gene TRBV20-1 combines with J gene TRBJ1-4, with D possibly matching TRBD1 (6 bases). Germline CDR1 DFQATT, CDR2 SNEGSKA (reference sequence). The CDR3 has 12 residues. V gave up 7 bases and J gave up 8 bases, with 14 bases separating them. The CDR3, as DNA: TGCAGTGGAGCGCAGGGGAAAGAAAAACTGTTTTTT. This encodes CSGAQGKEKLFF.

V and J are TRBV24-1 and TRBJ2-3; 9 bases match TRBD1. V shed 6 bases and J 4 bases; nucleotides not matched to a gene: 1. Germline CDR1 is KGHDR and CDR2 is SFDVKD. This CDR3 region has 13 residues. CDR3 sequence (DNA): TGTGCCACCAGTACAGGGGGCCCAGATACGCAGTATTTT. As protein: CATSTGGPDTQYF.

There are many counts of this clonotype. The chain recombines TRBV7-2 with TRBJ2-4; tentative D call: TRBD2 (5 bases). Germline V gene lookup returns CDR1 SGHTA and CDR2 FQGNSA. Trimming took off 4 bases at V and 3 bases at J, with 10 bases between the two ends. This CDR3 comprises 14 residues. CDR3 bases: TGTGCCAGCAGCTCAGTACGGGGCAAAAACATTCAGTACTTC. Protein sequence: CASSSVRGKNIQYF.